Listed here are 17 T cell receptor beta chains from one sample, sequenced in a study of T cell repertoires in cytomegalovirus infection. No antigen has been assigned to these receptors. Using its own MiXCR run on the reads, TCRdb lists one record per CDR3 protein. In the table there are 450,000 to 550,000 distinct CDR3 sequences, about 42% of which are singletons. This specimen was cultured PBMCs, taken from culture after CMV antigen stimulation. Source of these receptors: a human donor in good health (CMV status not recorded). Some clones in this sample may be carry-over from other donors' samples.

This clonotype was counted only a few times. The rearrangement joins TRBV7-8 to TRBJ2-6; 9 bases are a match to TRBD1. V shed 3 bases and J 4 bases; nucleotides not matched to a gene: 7. The CDR3 totals 17 residues. Germline values: CDR1 SGHVS, CDR2 FQNEAQ. The CDR3 DNA follows: TGTGCCAGCAGCTTGGGGACAGGGTGGTTGGGGGCCAACGTCCTGACTTTC. As protein: CASSLGTGWLGANVLTF.

The chain has TRBV27 and TRBJ2-1; 14 bases are shared with TRBD2. Looked up from germline, CDR1 is MNHEY and CDR2 is SMNVEV (reference sequence). The CDR3 is made up of 15 amino acids. V lost 7 bases to trimming and J lost 7 bases; unmatched junction nucleotides: 6. This CDR3 reads CASTTGTSGRNEQFF. The CDR3 bases are TGTGCCAGCACCACAGGGACTAGCGGGAGAAATGAGCAGTTCTTC.

The rearrangement links TRBV27 to TRBJ2-1; D is perhaps TRBD2 (6 bases). V was trimmed by 6 bases and J by 2 bases, leaving 14 bases between them. From germline, CDR1 is MNHEY and CDR2 SMNVEV (reference sequence). This CDR3 is 15 amino acids long. The DNA of the CDR3 is TGTGCCAGCAGCCCGGTAGCGGCGACCTACAATGAGCAGTTCTTC. Translation gives CASSPVAATYNEQFF.

This chain joins TRBV5-4 and TRBJ2-1; 11 bases map to TRBD2. Germline V gene data show CDR1 as SGHNT and CDR2 as YYREEE (reference sequence). V shed 2 bases and J 8 bases; nucleotides not matched to a gene: 6. The CDR3 spans 15 residues. Here the CDR3 DNA reads TGTGCCAGCAGCTTCACTAGCGGGAGTGCCGATGAGCAGTTCTTC. It is translated as CASSFTSGSADEQFF. Combining the CDR3 with reference TRBV5-4 and TRBJ2-1 gives the whole variable domain ETGVTQSPTHLIKTRGQQVTLRCSSQSGHNTVSWYQQALGQGPQFIFQYYREEENGRGNFPPRFSGLQFPNYSSELNVNALELDDSALYLCASSFTSGSADEQFFGPGTRLTVL.

V is TRBV12-3 or TRBV12-4 and J is TRBJ2-3, with D tentatively TRBD1 (6 bases). The CDR3 runs 14 residues. V lost 3 bases to trimming and J lost 8 bases, with 15 bases between them. CDR3 region: CASSLGARSGTQYF. The CDR3 nucleotides read TGTGCCAGCAGTTTGGGGGCCCGGTCAGGTACGCAGTATTTT.

The genes are TRBV20-1 and TRBJ1-1, with a tentative D call TRBD1 (5 bases). With 3 bases removed from V and 4 bases from J, the gap between germline ends came to 15 bases. The germline V gene encodes CDR1 DFQATT and CDR2 SNEGSKA (reference sequence). CDR3 size: 14 residues. CDR3 sequence: CSARGTWIGTEAFF. In nucleotides, the CDR3 is TGCAGTGCTAGGGGGACGTGGATAGGCACTGAAGCTTTCTTT.

This rearrangement joins TRBV27 to TRBJ2-7; D might be TRBD2 (6 bases). The CDR3 spans 20 residues. V gave up 9 bases and J gave up 4 bases, with 37 bases separating them. Germline V gene sequence: CDR1 MNHEY, CDR2 SMNVEV (reference sequence). CDR3 sequence reads: CASKSGQREGGSPTQYEQYF. In nucleotides, the CDR3 is TGTGCCAGTAAAAGTGGCCAACGAGAGGGAGGCTCACCAACCCAATACGAGCAGTACTTC.

This clonotype was observed a few times. The rearrangement uses TRBV6-1 and TRBJ2-3, with D perhaps TRBD2 (5 bases). The V and J ends lost 3 bases and 2 bases respectively, with 18 bases between them. The germline V gene encodes CDR1 MNHNS and CDR2 SASEGT. This CDR3 spans 17 amino acids. The CDR3 spells CASSERATSEPTDTQYF. The CDR3 bases are TGTGCCAGCAGTGAGAGGGCTACAAGCGAACCCACAGATACGCAGTATTTT.

This chain links TRBV7-6 with TRBJ2-1, with TRBD2 matching 8 bases. The trim removed 5 bases at V and 9 bases at J, leaving 9 bases unmatched. The V gene's germline CDR1 is SGHVS and CDR2 FNYEAQ. This CDR3 comprises 14 residues. CDR3 protein: CASSTREGFPEQFF. The CDR3 bases are TGTGCCAGCAGCACACGGGAGGGCTTCCCTGAGCAGTTCTTC.

The chain links TRBV7-8 to TRBJ1-5; no definite D call. CDR1 and CDR2 (germline): SGHVS, FQNEAQ. The germline V and J ends were trimmed by 5 bases and 0 bases, with 20 bases remaining between them. The CDR3 contains 18 residues. The CDR3 DNA reads as TGTGCCAGCAGCAGCCGGGCCAGAGGAATGGATAGCAATCAGCCCCAGCATTTT. It yields the protein CASSSRARGMDSNQPQHF.

This chain uses TRBV7-9 with TRBJ2-2, with D uncertain. This CDR3 is built from 18 residues. Looked up from germline, CDR1 is SEHNR and CDR2 is FQNEAQ (reference sequence). Trimming removed 4 bases from V and 0 bases from J, with 18 bases in between. In nucleotides, the CDR3 is TGTGCCAGCAGCTCCATGGGGTCGGCGCGTACGAACACCGGGGAGCTGTTTTTT. It specifies CASSSMGSARTNTGELFF.

This clonotype was picked up a small number of times. The rearrangement links TRBV4-1 to TRBJ2-7; D is unclear. Germline CDR1 reads MGHRA; CDR2 reads YSYEKL. With 2 bases removed from V and 2 bases from J, the gap between germline ends came to 13 bases. The CDR3 is made up of 15 amino acids. The CDR3 reads CASSQPVAGAYEQYF. In nucleotides, the CDR3 is TGCGCCAGCAGCCAACCCGTTGCAGGAGCCTACGAGCAGTACTTC.

This clonotype was recorded a few times. The gene calls are TRBV19 and TRBJ1-2, with D hard to call. Per germline, CDR1 LNHDA and CDR2 SQIVND (reference sequence). This CDR3 spans 11 amino acids. Trimming removed 10 bases from V and 4 bases from J, with 10 bases in between. CDR3 nucleotide sequence: TGTGCCACTTACGTAAGCTATGGCTACACCTTC. It encodes CATYVSYGYTF.

This clonotype was recorded once. The V gene is TRBV2, the J gene TRBJ2-1; a weak D match, TRBD1 (6 bases). The V end was cut by 9 bases, the J end by 8 bases, with 17 bases between. CDR1 SNHLY and CDR2 FYNNEI come from the germline V gene. The CDR3 contains 13 residues. The CDR3 DNA reads as TGTGCCAGTACCACTCGGGACAACGATGAGCAGTTCTTC. Translating it yields CASTTRDNDEQFF.

The sample holds a few counts of this clonotype. This chain connects TRBV7-2 to TRBJ1-6; D is undetermined. This CDR3 contains 13 residues. Trimming shortened V by 8 bases and J by 13 bases, and 18 bases separated the two germline ends. Germline-derived CDR1 and CDR2 are SGHTA and FQGNSA. The CDR3 DNA reads as TGTGCCAGCTCAATCATGCAGGTCGATCCCCTCCACTTT. This sequence encodes CASSIMQVDPLHF.

This clonotype was found many times. The chain recombines TRBV7-2 with TRBJ2-4, with D uncertain. Trimming removed 0 bases at V and 2 bases at J, with 11 bases between. CDR1 SGHTA and CDR2 FQGNSA come from the germline V gene. CDR3 length: 16 amino acids. The CDR3 bases are TGTGCCAGCAGCTTAGCATGGGCCCGCACCAAAAACATTCAGTACTTC. It yields the protein CASSLAWARTKNIQYF.

The J gene is TRBJ1-5, the V gene TRBV18, with TRBD1 as a possible D gene (5 bases). Germline V gene sequence: CDR1 KGHSH, CDR2 LQKENI. CDR3 length equals 12 residues. Trimming left V 2 bases short and J 16 bases short, with 15 bases between. CDR3 in DNA: TGTGCCAGCTCACCAGCGACAGAACTTTTACATTTT. It translates to CASSPATELLHF. Full variable domain (outside the CDR3, taken from reference TRBV18 and TRBJ1-5): NAGVMQNPRHLVRRRGQEARLRCSPMKGHSHVYWYRQLPEEGLKFMVYLQKENIIDESGMPKERFSAEFPKEGPSILRIQQVVRGDSAAYFCASSPATELLHFGDGTRLSIL.